This T cell receptor (beta chain) was documented in a study of T cell changes during pregnancy in multiple sclerosis. The J segment lost 9 bases and the V segment lost 5 bases, leaving 9 bases of the junction unmatched. Germline V gene sequence: CDR1 MNHEY, CDR2 SMNVEV (reference sequence). The CDR3 loop spans 16 amino acids. TCRdb's table, derived via immunoSEQ multiplex PCR, lists solely in-frame clones and lacks some. This sample has more than 95,000 clones, with approximately 93% found just once. The rearrangement links TRBV27 to TRBJ2-1; the match to TRBD2 covers 14 bases. The sequence was obtained from a female donor with multiple sclerosis, enrolled in a pregnancy study. The material sequenced was peripheral blood, taken after pregnancy. Written as DNA, the CDR3 is TGTGCCAGCAGTCCAGGGACTAGCGGGAGAGGAGTTGAGCAGTTCTTC. This sequence encodes CASSPGTSGRGVEQFF.